Below, one TCR beta chain is given with its context. The CDR3 totals 13 residues. Looked up from germline, CDR1 is MNHEY and CDR2 is SMNVEV (reference sequence). V was cut by 3 bases and J by 7 bases, with 12 bases left in between. A second PCR, run for 7 to 11 cycles, used a sample-barcoded 5' primer plus a J-beta primer mix. Every sample gave at least 2.5 million paired-end reads containing CDR3. TCRdb re-analysed the 5' RACE reads in MiXCR, keeping a single row per CDR3 protein. The table lists about 2 million distinct CDR3 sequences, roughly 50% of them singletons, with around 2.1% in the top ten. The sample comes from a study of blood T cells in healthy people across ages.

This sequence joins TRBV27 and TRBJ1-2, with a tentative D call TRBD1 (6 bases). The sequenced sample consisted of blood. The source is a middle-aged woman in good health. CDR3 sequence (DNA): TGTGCCAGCAGTTTTCAGGGGCTAAGTGGCTACACCTTC. It encodes CASSFQGLSGYTF.